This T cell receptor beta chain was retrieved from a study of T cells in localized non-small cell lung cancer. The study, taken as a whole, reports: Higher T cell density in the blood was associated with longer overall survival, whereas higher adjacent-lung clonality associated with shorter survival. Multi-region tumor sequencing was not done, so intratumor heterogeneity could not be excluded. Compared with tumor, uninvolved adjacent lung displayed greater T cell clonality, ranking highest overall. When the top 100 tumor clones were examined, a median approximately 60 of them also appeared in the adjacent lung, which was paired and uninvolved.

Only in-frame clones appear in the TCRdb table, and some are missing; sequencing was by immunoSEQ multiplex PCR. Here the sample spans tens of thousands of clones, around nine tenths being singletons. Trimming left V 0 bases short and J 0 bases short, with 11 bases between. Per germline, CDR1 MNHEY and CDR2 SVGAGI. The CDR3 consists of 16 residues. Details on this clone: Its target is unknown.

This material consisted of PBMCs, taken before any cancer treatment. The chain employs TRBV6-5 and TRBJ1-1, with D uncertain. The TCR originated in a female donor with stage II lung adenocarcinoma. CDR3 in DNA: TGTGCCAGCAGTTACTCGAATTCTTTCATGAACACTGAAGCTTTCTTT. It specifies CASSYSNSFMNTEAFF.